A single sample is the source of the 17 T cell receptor beta chains below, sequenced in a study of neoadjuvant anti-PD-1 for oral cavity cancer (dated by TCRdb to about 2021). Receptor libraries were prepared by the immunoSEQ multiplex PCR assay. This immuneACCESS table, as held by TCRdb, lists in-frame sequences with V and J called but not all clones. Of the missing ones, under half trace to an unresolved V gene in checked studies; the others have no known cause. The sample table contains thousands of clones; only one count was recorded for approximately 70% of them. The ten largest clones capture around 2.8% of the sample. In light of the paper, this sample's time point label describes: after neoadjuvant nivolumab, at surgical resection. The source material was PBMCs, sampled after nivolumab (anti-PD-1) treatment. The source is a person between 35 and 79 years old with oral cavity squamous cell carcinoma.

This chain joins TRBV6-1 and TRBJ2-7, with D unclear. Germline-derived CDR1 and CDR2 are MNHNS and SASEGT. The germline V and J ends were trimmed by 5 bases and 4 bases, with 6 bases remaining between them. CDR3 length: 11 residues. Here the CDR3 reads CASSYMYEQYF. CDR3 in DNA: TGTGCCAGCAGTTACATGTACGAGCAGTACTTC.

The chain links TRBV30 to TRBJ1-4; D uncertain. CDR3 length: 17 amino acids. V was cut by 0 bases and J by 0 bases, with 14 bases left in between. From germline, CDR1 is GTSNPN and CDR2 SVGIG (reference sequence). The CDR3 DNA sequence: TGTGCCTGGAGTGTTCTGACCTTCTCCGCAACTAATGAAAAACTGTTTTTT. This gives the protein CAWSVLTFSATNEKLFF. The complete variable domain, with remaining parts taken from reference TRBV30 and TRBJ1-4, reads SQTIHQWPATLVQPVGSPLSLECTVEGTSNPNLYWYRQAAGRGLQLLFYSVGIGQISSEVPQNLSASRPQDRQFILSSKKLLLSDSGFYLCAWSVLTFSATNEKLFFGSGTQLSVL.

The chain joins TRBV19 to TRBJ1-5; TRBD1 matches at 7 bases. The trim removed 3 bases at V and 1 base at J, leaving 0 bases unmatched. The CDR3 loop spans 14 amino acids. CDR1 is LNHDA, CDR2 SQIVND, per germline (reference sequence). CDR3 sequence (DNA): TGTGCCAGTAGTATGACAGGGAGCAATCAGCCCCAGCATTTT. This codes for CASSMTGSNQPQHF.

The chain employs TRBV5-6 and TRBJ2-3, with 7 bases matching TRBD1. The CDR3 covers 18 residues. Germline trimming cut 4 bases from V and 0 bases from J; bases unmatched to any gene: 14. The V gene's germline CDR1 is SGHDT and CDR2 YYEEEE. CDR3 protein: CASSQYGTEAPSTDTQYF. DNA of the CDR3: TGTGCCAGCAGCCAATACGGGACAGAAGCGCCTAGCACAGATACGCAGTATTTT. The whole variable domain, filled in from reference TRBV5-6 and TRBJ2-3, reads DAGVTQSPTHLIKTRGQQVTLRCSPKSGHDTVSWYQQALGQGPQFIFQYYEEEERQRGNFPDRFSGHQFPNYSSELNVNALLLGDSALYLCASSQYGTEAPSTDTQYFGPGTRLTVL.

CDR3 sequence: CASSTALAAQETQYF. The DNA of the CDR3 is TGTGCCAGTAGTACCGCCCTGGCGGCTCAAGAGACCCAGTACTTC. The chain joins TRBV19 to TRBJ2-5; D is unclear. Per germline, CDR1 LNHDA and CDR2 SQIVND (reference sequence). This CDR3 region has 15 residues. Trimming took 4 bases from V and 2 from J, leaving 14 bases between them.

This sequence joins TRBV6-5 and TRBJ1-2, with a weak D call TRBD1 (6 bases). CDR3 length equals 14 residues. Between the trimmed V and J ends, which lost 0 bases and 6 bases, there was a span of 11 bases. Germline V lookup: CDR1 MNHEY, CDR2 SVGAGI. CDR3: CASSYSMTGDGYTF. In DNA form, the CDR3 reads TGTGCCAGCAGTTACTCGATGACAGGTGATGGCTACACCTTC.

The gene calls are TRBV7-3 and TRBJ1-2; D remains ambiguous. V lost 4 bases to trimming and J lost 2 bases, with 17 bases between them. The CDR3 is made up of 16 amino acids. CDR1 is SGHTA, CDR2 FQGTGA, per germline. The CDR3 bases are TGTGCCAGCAGCTCCGATAACCAACAGCGGAACTATGGCTACACCTTC. Its protein is CASSSDNQQRNYGYTF.

The J gene is TRBJ2-1, the V gene TRBV10-2, with TRBD2 matching 9 bases. Germline-derived CDR1 and CDR2 are WSHSY and SAAADI. This CDR3 spans 15 amino acids. V dropped 3 bases and J dropped 10; count of bases not matched to a gene: 10. The CDR3 DNA follows: TGCGCCAGCAGTGACGGGCTAGCGGGGTCGGGGGAGCAGTTCTTC. Amino acids: CASSDGLAGSGEQFF.

The J gene is TRBJ2-5, the V gene TRBV9, with D possibly matching TRBD2 (6 bases). Between the trimmed V and J ends, which lost 0 bases and 3 bases, there was a span of 9 bases. CDR3 length: 14 residues. Germline lookup yields CDR1 SGDLS and CDR2 YYNGEE. The CDR3, as DNA: TGTGCCAGCAGCGTAGGGGCGGGGAAAGAGACCCAGTACTTC. It specifies CASSVGAGKETQYF.

The gene calls are TRBV6-1 and TRBJ2-3; 8 bases align to TRBD2. CDR3 length: 15 residues. Germline CDR1 is MNHNS and CDR2 is SASEGT. V dropped 1 base and J dropped 5; count of bases not matched to a gene: 5. For the CDR3, the DNA is TGTGCCAGCAGTGAAGGGTCGGGGGGGCAAGATACGCAGTATTTT. Amino acid sequence: CASSEGSGGQDTQYF.

This clone was detected a few times. The chain uses TRBV28 and TRBJ2-7; 12 bases are shared with TRBD2. Per the germline V gene, CDR1 is MDHEN and CDR2 is SYDVKM. The CDR3 extends over 16 amino acids. The V segment lost 0 bases and the J segment 3 bases; nucleotides outside the gene matches: 3. This CDR3 reads CASSLWRLAGDYEQYF. The DNA of the CDR3 is TGTGCCAGCAGTTTATGGCGACTAGCGGGGGACTACGAGCAGTACTTC.

V usage is TRBV29-1 and J usage is TRBJ1-1; D is possibly TRBD1 (6 bases). Germline CDR1 reads SQVTM; CDR2 reads ANQGSEA. V was cut by 7 bases and J by 1 base, with 13 bases left in between. The length of the CDR3 is 13 residues. The CDR3 is CSAEKTGNTEAFF. In DNA form, the CDR3 reads TGCAGCGCCGAGAAGACAGGGAACACTGAAGCTTTCTTT.

The V and J genes are TRBV11-2 and TRBJ2-6; no firm D call. Trimming left V 4 bases short and J 4 bases short, with 11 bases between. Germline assignment: CDR1 SGHAT and CDR2 FQNNGV. This CDR3 has 15 residues. The CDR3: CASSWVTSGANVLTF. The CDR3 DNA reads TGTGCCAGCAGCTGGGTCACCTCGGGGGCCAACGTCCTGACTTTC. Together with reference TRBV11-2 and TRBJ2-6, the CDR3 gives the full variable domain: EAGVAQSPRYKIIEKRQSVAFWCNPISGHATLYWYQQILGQGPKLLIQFQNNGVVDDSQLPKDRFSAERLKGVDSTLKIQPAKLEDSAVYLCASSWVTSGANVLTFGAGSRLTVL.

This chain joins TRBV29-1 and TRBJ2-7, with a possible D match to TRBD1 (5 bases). V lost 7 bases to trimming and J lost 6 bases, with 16 bases between them. Germline loops: CDR1 SQVTM, CDR2 ANQGSEA. The CDR3 spans 12 residues. CDR3 in DNA: TGCAGCGCCGGCAGGGAATGGGCCGAGCAGTACTTC. Amino acids: CSAGREWAEQYF.

The rearrangement joins TRBV5-1 to TRBJ2-1, with D unclear. Germline CDR1 SGHRS, CDR2 YFSETQ. V was trimmed by 2 bases and J by 3 bases, leaving 9 bases between them. This CDR3 region has 14 residues. In DNA, the CDR3 is TGCGCCAGCAGCTTAGCCCCCCTCTACAATGAGCAGTTCTTC. Its protein is CASSLAPLYNEQFF.

V usage is TRBV10-3 and J usage is TRBJ2-2, with D perhaps TRBD2 (5 bases). CDR1 is ENHRY, CDR2 SYGVKD, per germline. Trimming shortened V by 2 bases and J by 0 bases, and 10 bases separated the two germline ends. The CDR3 loop spans 16 amino acids. The CDR3 spells CAISENRGSNTGELFF. The CDR3 region has the DNA TGTGCCATCAGTGAGAATCGGGGATCGAACACCGGGGAGCTGTTTTTT.

This clone is judged large. The chain carries TRBV27 and TRBJ2-1, with unresolved D. The CDR3 spans 13 residues. The germline gives CDR1 MNHEY, CDR2 SMNVEV (reference sequence). Trimming took off 8 bases at V and 5 bases at J, with 13 bases between the two ends. The CDR3 DNA reads as TGTGCCAGCGAGGCTCCCCGCAACAATGAGCAGTTCTTC. This sequence encodes CASEAPRNNEQFF.